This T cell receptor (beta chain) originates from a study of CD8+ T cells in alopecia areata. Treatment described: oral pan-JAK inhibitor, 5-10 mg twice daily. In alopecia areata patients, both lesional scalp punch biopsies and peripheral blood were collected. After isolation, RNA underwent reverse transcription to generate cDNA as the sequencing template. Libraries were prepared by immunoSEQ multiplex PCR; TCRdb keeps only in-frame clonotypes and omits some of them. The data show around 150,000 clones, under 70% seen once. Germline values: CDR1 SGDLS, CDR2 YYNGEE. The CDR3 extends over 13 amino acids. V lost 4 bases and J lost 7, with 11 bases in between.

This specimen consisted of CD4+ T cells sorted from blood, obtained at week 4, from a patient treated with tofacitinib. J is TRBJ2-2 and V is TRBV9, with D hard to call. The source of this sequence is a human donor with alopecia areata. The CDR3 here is CASSQNSIGELFF. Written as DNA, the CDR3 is TGTGCCAGCAGCCAAAATAGCATCGGGGAGCTGTTTTTT.